Listed below are T cell receptor beta chains from one sample, sequenced in a study of OX40 agonist ivuxolimab in advanced cancers. The assay was immunoSEQ multiplex PCR, and TCRdb's table has in-frame clones only and misses some. The table records around 50,000 clones, roughly 90% of them present only once. This specimen was CD4+ or CD8+ T cells sorted from blood, taken in a trial of the OX40 agonist ivuxolimab. The source is an adult with an advanced solid tumor such as melanoma, head and neck, liver or kidney cancer. The conserved cysteine and the conserved F or W are not part of the CDR3 here. The order of the fields is CDR3 length, J gene, V gene, CDR3 protein.

cdr3_length: 16; j_call: TRBJ1-2; v_call: TRBV28; cdr3_aa: ASSFRTGPAGIYYGYT
cdr3_length: 11; j_call: TRBJ2-5; v_call: TRBV27; cdr3_aa: ASTSRGSKTQY
cdr3_length: 11; j_call: TRBJ1-4; v_call: TRBV5-4; cdr3_aa: ASSLQGEEKLF
cdr3_length: 14; j_call: TRBJ2-7; v_call: TRBV5-1; cdr3_aa: ASSSPPGGFINEQY
cdr3_length: 13; j_call: TRBJ2-3; v_call: TRBV7-9; cdr3_aa: ASTNDYLNADTQY
cdr3_length: 12; j_call: TRBJ1-1; v_call: TRBV29-1; cdr3_aa: SLLTGPGDTEAF
cdr3_length: 12; j_call: TRBJ2-3; v_call: TRBV29-1; cdr3_aa: SVESSPGTDTQY
cdr3_length: 13; j_call: TRBJ2-7; v_call: TRBV7-2; cdr3_aa: ASSLLASGSYEQY
cdr3_length: 11; j_call: TRBJ2-3; v_call: TRBV11-2; cdr3_aa: ASSLDVTDTQY
cdr3_length: 13; j_call: TRBJ2-7; v_call: TRBV28; cdr3_aa: ASSSVNRGQYEQY
cdr3_length: 14; j_call: TRBJ2-3; v_call: TRBV18; cdr3_aa: ASSYLSGVRTDTQY
cdr3_length: 13; j_call: TRBJ1-5; v_call: TRBV15; cdr3_aa: ATAKRASENQPQH
cdr3_length: 18; j_call: TRBJ2-2; v_call: TRBV5-3; cdr3_aa: ARRKRTGGIDYSNTGELF
cdr3_length: 12; j_call: TRBJ1-1; v_call: TRBV5-1; cdr3_aa: ASRIVTGNTEAF
cdr3_length: 16; j_call: TRBJ2-5; v_call: TRBV5-1; cdr3_aa: ASSFSVRQVGGQETQY
cdr3_length: 12; j_call: TRBJ2-7; v_call: TRBV5-1; cdr3_aa: ASSLEGGTHEQY
cdr3_length: 10; j_call: TRBJ1-5; v_call: TRBV28; cdr3_aa: ASSLRNQPQH
cdr3_length: 11; j_call: TRBJ1-3; v_call: TRBV28; cdr3_aa: ASSRGPGNTIY
cdr3_length: 12; j_call: TRBJ2-5; v_call: TRBV2; cdr3_aa: ASRDAGTKETQY
cdr3_length: 15; j_call: TRBJ1-2; v_call: TRBV5-6; cdr3_aa: ASSKTGAPYSFYGYT
cdr3_length: 11; j_call: TRBJ1-1; v_call: TRBV5-1; cdr3_aa: ASREGGNTEAF
cdr3_length: 14; j_call: TRBJ2-7; v_call: TRBV5-1; cdr3_aa: ASSVVPGQGNYEQY
cdr3_length: 12; j_call: TRBJ1-2; v_call: TRBV11-2; cdr3_aa: ASSLRRTGYGYT
cdr3_length: 16; j_call: TRBJ2-6; v_call: TRBV6-1; cdr3_aa: ASSDAGQGRAGANVLT
cdr3_length: 15; j_call: TRBJ2-3; v_call: TRBV28; cdr3_aa: ASSSWTVLSSTDTQY
cdr3_length: 13; j_call: TRBJ1-3; v_call: TRBV6-5; cdr3_aa: ASSYSMVGGNTIY
cdr3_length: 15; j_call: TRBJ1-2; v_call: TRBV2; cdr3_aa: ASSKTGIGTPPYGYT
cdr3_length: 11; j_call: TRBJ1-5; v_call: TRBV6-1; cdr3_aa: ASRRPGGRPQH
cdr3_length: 11; j_call: TRBJ1-2; v_call: TRBV6-5; cdr3_aa: ASSYSWTEYYT
cdr3_length: 12; j_call: TRBJ1-5; v_call: TRBV28; cdr3_aa: ASSLGQGFQPQH
cdr3_length: 14; j_call: TRBJ2-1; v_call: TRBV7-3; cdr3_aa: ASSLRAGGLPNEQF
cdr3_length: 12; j_call: TRBJ2-7; v_call: TRBV10-2; cdr3_aa: ASRTGQSSYEQY
cdr3_length: 11; j_call: TRBJ1-1; v_call: TRBV7-9; cdr3_aa: ASSLEVNTEAF
cdr3_length: 15; j_call: TRBJ2-1; v_call: TRBV4-1; cdr3_aa: ASSQPPGGSSYNEQF
cdr3_length: 13; j_call: TRBJ1-2; v_call: TRBV5-1; cdr3_aa: ASSLAQGQSYGYT
cdr3_length: 12; j_call: TRBJ1-2; v_call: TRBV5-4; cdr3_aa: ASSLDPANYGYT
cdr3_length: 6; j_call: TRBJ1-2; v_call: TRBV23-1; cdr3_aa: AIYGYT
cdr3_length: 14; j_call: TRBJ2-2; v_call: TRBV2; cdr3_aa: ASSGQRGGRTGELF
cdr3_length: 13; j_call: TRBJ2-1; v_call: TRBV27; cdr3_aa: ASSLYGNSYNEQF
cdr3_length: 11; j_call: TRBJ2-7; v_call: TRBV10-3; cdr3_aa: AIRGQGAEEQY
cdr3_length: 14; j_call: TRBJ1-6; v_call: TRBV5-1; cdr3_aa: ASSLGPDRLESPLH
cdr3_length: 13; j_call: TRBJ2-1; v_call: TRBV5-1; cdr3_aa: ASSLRMSSYNEQF
cdr3_length: 15; j_call: TRBJ2-7; v_call: TRBV4-1; cdr3_aa: ASSPGLAGPRRYEQY
cdr3_length: 17; j_call: TRBJ2-2; v_call: TRBV4-1; cdr3_aa: ASSHMGQGARGYTGELF
cdr3_length: 14; j_call: TRBJ1-5; v_call: TRBV6-6; cdr3_aa: ASSYLQGRGNQPQH
cdr3_length: 14; j_call: TRBJ1-5; v_call: TRBV27; cdr3_aa: ASSFGGQRINQPQH
cdr3_length: 11; j_call: TRBJ1-2; v_call: TRBV2; cdr3_aa: ASSLDRGRGYT
cdr3_length: 13; j_call: TRBJ2-1; v_call: TRBV25-1; cdr3_aa: ASSILAGGLNEQF
cdr3_length: 14; j_call: TRBJ2-5; v_call: TRBV9; cdr3_aa: ASSVAPLAGEETQY
cdr3_length: 13; j_call: TRBJ1-3; v_call: TRBV7-9; cdr3_aa: ASSLRAGRGNTIY
cdr3_length: 13; j_call: TRBJ2-7; v_call: TRBV6-4; cdr3_aa: ASSEAGTGVYEQY
cdr3_length: 12; j_call: TRBJ2-7; v_call: TRBV6-6; cdr3_aa: ASSRGQGLYEQY
cdr3_length: 12; j_call: TRBJ2-1; v_call: TRBV5-6; cdr3_aa: ASSLETSGNEQF
cdr3_length: 16; j_call: TRBJ2-7; v_call: TRBV5-1; cdr3_aa: ASSFSTSSPGQAYEQY
cdr3_length: 12; j_call: TRBJ2-3; v_call: TRBV7-3; cdr3_aa: ASSSGREGDTQY
cdr3_length: 11; j_call: TRBJ1-1; v_call: TRBV7-9; cdr3_aa: ASSYDSNTEAF
cdr3_length: 11; j_call: TRBJ1-5; v_call: TRBV19; cdr3_aa: ASKDRGNQPQH
cdr3_length: 11; j_call: TRBJ1-2; v_call: TRBV6-1; cdr3_aa: ASSREGVSGYT
cdr3_length: 12; j_call: TRBJ2-3; v_call: TRBV4-1; cdr3_aa: ASSQVWAQDTQY
cdr3_length: 12; j_call: TRBJ1-2; v_call: TRBV10-3; cdr3_aa: AIPVSGTNYGYT